This TCR beta chain was observed in a study of T cell repertoires in cytomegalovirus infection. Study-wide results and caveats: Carriers of CMV plus the relevant HLA were identified by cumulative public TCR beta family frequency.

The germline gives CDR1 MNHNS, CDR2 SASEGT. Trimming removed 6 bases at V and 4 bases at J, with 14 bases between. The CDR3 sequence is 14 residues long. TCRdb re-analysed the reads in MiXCR, keeping a single row per CDR3 protein. This table has 200,000 to 300,000 distinct CDR3 sequences, roughly 10% appearing once. This clonotype was recorded many times. Antigen: not known. V usage is TRBV6-1 and J usage is TRBJ2-3; tentative D call: TRBD1 (6 bases). The sequence was obtained from a human donor in good health (CMV status not recorded). Some clones in this sample may be carry-over from other donors' samples. Sequencing was performed on PBMCs. The CDR3 DNA is TGTGCCAGCAGCGGGGCGAAGGGGGCAGATACGCAGTATTTT. Protein sequence: CASSGAKGADTQYF.